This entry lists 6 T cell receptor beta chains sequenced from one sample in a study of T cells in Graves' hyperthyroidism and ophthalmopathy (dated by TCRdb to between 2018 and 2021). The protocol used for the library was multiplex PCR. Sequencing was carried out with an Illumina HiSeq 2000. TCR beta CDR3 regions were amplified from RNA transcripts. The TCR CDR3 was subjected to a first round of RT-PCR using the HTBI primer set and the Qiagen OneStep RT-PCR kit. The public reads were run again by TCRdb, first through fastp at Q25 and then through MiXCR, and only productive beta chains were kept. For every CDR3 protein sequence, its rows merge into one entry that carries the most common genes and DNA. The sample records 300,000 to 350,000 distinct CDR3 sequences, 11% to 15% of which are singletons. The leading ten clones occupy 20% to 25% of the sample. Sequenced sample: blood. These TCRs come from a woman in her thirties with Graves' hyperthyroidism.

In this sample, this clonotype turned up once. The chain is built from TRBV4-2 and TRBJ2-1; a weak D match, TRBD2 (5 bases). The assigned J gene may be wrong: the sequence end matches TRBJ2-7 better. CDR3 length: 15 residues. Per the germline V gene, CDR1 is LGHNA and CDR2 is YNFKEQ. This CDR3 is CASSQEGSHGNEQYF. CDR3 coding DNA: TGTGCCAGCAGCCAAGAAGGCTCACACGGGAATGAGCAGTACTTC.

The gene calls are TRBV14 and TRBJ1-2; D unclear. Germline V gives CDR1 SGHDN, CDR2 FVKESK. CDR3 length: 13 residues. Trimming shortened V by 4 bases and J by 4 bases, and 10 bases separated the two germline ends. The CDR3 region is CASSPRPGYGYTF. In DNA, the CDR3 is TGTGCCAGCAGCCCACGACCCGGCTATGGCTACACCTTC.

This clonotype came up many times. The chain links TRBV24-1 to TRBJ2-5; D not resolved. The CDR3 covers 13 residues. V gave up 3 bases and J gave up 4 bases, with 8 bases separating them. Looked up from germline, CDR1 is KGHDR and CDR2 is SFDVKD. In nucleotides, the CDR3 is TGTGCCACCAGTGATCCTGTTGTAGAGACCCAGTACTTC. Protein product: CATSDPVVETQYF.

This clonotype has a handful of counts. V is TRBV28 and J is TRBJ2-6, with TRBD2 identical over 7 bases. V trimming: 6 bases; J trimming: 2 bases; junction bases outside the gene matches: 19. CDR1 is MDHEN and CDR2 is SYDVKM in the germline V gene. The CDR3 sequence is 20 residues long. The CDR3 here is CASRPFGGNYSKAGANVLTF. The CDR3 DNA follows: TGTGCCAGCAGACCTTTCGGGGGGAATTACTCTAAAGCTGGGGCCAACGTCCTGACTTTC.

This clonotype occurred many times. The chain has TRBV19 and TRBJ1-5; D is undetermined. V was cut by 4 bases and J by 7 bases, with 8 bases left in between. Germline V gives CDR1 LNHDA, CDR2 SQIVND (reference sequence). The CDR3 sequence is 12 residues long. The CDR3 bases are TGTGCCAGTAGTACCCGGGAGCAGCCCCAGCATTTT. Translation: CASSTREQPQHF. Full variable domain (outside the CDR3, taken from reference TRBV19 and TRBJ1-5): DGGITQSPKYLFRKEGQNVTLSCEQNLNHDAMYWYRQDPGQGLRLIYYSQIVNDFQKGDIAEGYSVSREKKESFPLTVTSAQKNPTAFYLCASSTREQPQHFGDGTRLSIL.

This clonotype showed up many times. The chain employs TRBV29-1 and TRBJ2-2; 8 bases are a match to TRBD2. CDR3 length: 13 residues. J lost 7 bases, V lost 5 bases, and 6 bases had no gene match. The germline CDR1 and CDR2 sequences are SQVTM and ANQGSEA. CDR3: CSVSGGSNGELFF. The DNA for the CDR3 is TGCAGCGTTTCGGGAGGGTCCAACGGGGAGCTGTTTTTT.